These T cell receptor beta chains were read from a single sample in a study of cytotoxic CD8 clonotypes in ibrutinib-treated CLL. Measured with immunoSEQ multiplex PCR; TCRdb has only the in-frame clones, and not every one. In the table there are roughly 180,000 clones, about two thirds of which are singletons. The sample here was PBMCs, taken after 24 months of ibrutinib treatment. The receptor source for this set is a human donor with chronic lymphocytic leukemia. Each CDR3 is given with its conserved first and last residue. The order of the fields is clone size, D gene, J gene, CDR3 length, V gene, CDR3 DNA, CDR3 protein. D genes are given only for firm matches. Clone sizes are given selectively: once, few, many, or a class where the clone is expanded.

abundance: NA
d_gene: NA
j_gene: TRBJ2-1
len: 12
v_gene: TRBV7-2
CDR3nt: TGTGCCAGCAGCTTAGTCGGACATGAGCAGTTCTTC
CDR3aa: CASSLVGHEQFF

abundance: NA
d_gene: NA
j_gene: TRBJ2-1
len: 15
v_gene: TRBV30
CDR3nt: TGTGCCTGCCAAACCCTAGCGAGCTCCTACAATGAGCAGTTCTTC
CDR3aa: CACQTLASSYNEQFF

abundance: NA
d_gene: TRBD2
j_gene: TRBJ2-1
len: 20
v_gene: TRBV28
CDR3nt: TGTGCCAGCAGTTTAGTTGCTAGCGGGAGTCTGTTTGGGTCCTACAATGAGCAGTTCTTC
CDR3aa: CASSLVASGSLFGSYNEQFF

abundance: NA
d_gene: NA
j_gene: TRBJ2-5
len: 10
v_gene: TRBV1
CDR3nt: TGCACCAGCAGCCAAGAGACCCAGTACTTC
CDR3aa: CTSSQETQYF

abundance: NA
d_gene: TRBD2
j_gene: TRBJ2-1
len: 16
v_gene: TRBV6-4
CDR3nt: TGTGCCAGCAGTGACTCTAAGCGGGGGGTCTACAATGAGCAGTTCTTC
CDR3aa: CASSDSKRGVYNEQFF

abundance: NA
d_gene: TRBD1
j_gene: TRBJ2-5
len: 13
v_gene: TRBV19
CDR3nt: TGTGCCAGTAGCGGGACAGCTCAAGAGACCCAGTACTTC
CDR3aa: CASSGTAQETQYF

abundance: few
d_gene: NA
j_gene: TRBJ2-3
len: 15
v_gene: TRBV30
CDR3nt: TGTGCCTGGAGTGTCGGCGCAGGTCGGACAGATACGCAGTATTTT
CDR3aa: CAWSVGAGRTDTQYF

abundance: NA
d_gene: NA
j_gene: TRBJ1-5
len: 14
v_gene: TRBV28
CDR3nt: TGTGCCAGCAGTTTATACAGGGACAATCAGCCCCAGCATTTT
CDR3aa: CASSLYRDNQPQHF

abundance: NA
d_gene: NA
j_gene: TRBJ1-1
len: 13
v_gene: TRBV6-1
CDR3nt: TGTGCCAGCAGTGTTGACGGACGGAGAGAAGCTTTCTTT
CDR3aa: CASSVDGRREAFF

abundance: few
d_gene: NA
j_gene: TRBJ1-2
len: 13
v_gene: TRBV27
CDR3nt: TGTGCCAGCGGGGGCAGCCTTCCCTATGGCTACACCTTC
CDR3aa: CASGGSLPYGYTF

abundance: NA
d_gene: NA
j_gene: TRBJ2-5
len: 15
v_gene: TRBV5-8
CDR3nt: TGTGCCAGCAGCTGGTGGACAGGGAGGGCCGAGACCCAGTACTTC
CDR3aa: CASSWWTGRAETQYF

abundance: NA
d_gene: TRBD2
j_gene: TRBJ2-5
len: 16
v_gene: TRBV6-1
CDR3nt: TGTGCCAGCAGTGTGATACTAGCGGGAGGGCAAGAGACCCAGTACTTC
CDR3aa: CASSVILAGGQETQYF

abundance: NA
d_gene: NA
j_gene: TRBJ2-1
len: 16
v_gene: TRBV7-9
CDR3nt: TGTGCCAGCAGCTTAGGTGGGGGTCTTCCTTACAATGAGCAGTTCTTC
CDR3aa: CASSLGGGLPYNEQFF

abundance: NA
d_gene: NA
j_gene: TRBJ2-3
len: 14
v_gene: TRBV5-1
CDR3nt: TGCGCCAGCAGCTCGGAGGGCTGGGCAGATACGCAGTATTTT
CDR3aa: CASSSEGWADTQYF

abundance: NA
d_gene: NA
j_gene: TRBJ2-2
len: 14
v_gene: TRBV19
CDR3nt: TGTGCCAGTAACCCGGGGAGTAACACCGGGGAGCTGTTTTTT
CDR3aa: CASNPGSNTGELFF

abundance: NA
d_gene: TRBD2
j_gene: TRBJ2-3
len: 13
v_gene: TRBV29-1
CDR3nt: TGCAGCGCTAAAACTAGCGACACAGATACGCAGTATTTT
CDR3aa: CSAKTSDTDTQYF